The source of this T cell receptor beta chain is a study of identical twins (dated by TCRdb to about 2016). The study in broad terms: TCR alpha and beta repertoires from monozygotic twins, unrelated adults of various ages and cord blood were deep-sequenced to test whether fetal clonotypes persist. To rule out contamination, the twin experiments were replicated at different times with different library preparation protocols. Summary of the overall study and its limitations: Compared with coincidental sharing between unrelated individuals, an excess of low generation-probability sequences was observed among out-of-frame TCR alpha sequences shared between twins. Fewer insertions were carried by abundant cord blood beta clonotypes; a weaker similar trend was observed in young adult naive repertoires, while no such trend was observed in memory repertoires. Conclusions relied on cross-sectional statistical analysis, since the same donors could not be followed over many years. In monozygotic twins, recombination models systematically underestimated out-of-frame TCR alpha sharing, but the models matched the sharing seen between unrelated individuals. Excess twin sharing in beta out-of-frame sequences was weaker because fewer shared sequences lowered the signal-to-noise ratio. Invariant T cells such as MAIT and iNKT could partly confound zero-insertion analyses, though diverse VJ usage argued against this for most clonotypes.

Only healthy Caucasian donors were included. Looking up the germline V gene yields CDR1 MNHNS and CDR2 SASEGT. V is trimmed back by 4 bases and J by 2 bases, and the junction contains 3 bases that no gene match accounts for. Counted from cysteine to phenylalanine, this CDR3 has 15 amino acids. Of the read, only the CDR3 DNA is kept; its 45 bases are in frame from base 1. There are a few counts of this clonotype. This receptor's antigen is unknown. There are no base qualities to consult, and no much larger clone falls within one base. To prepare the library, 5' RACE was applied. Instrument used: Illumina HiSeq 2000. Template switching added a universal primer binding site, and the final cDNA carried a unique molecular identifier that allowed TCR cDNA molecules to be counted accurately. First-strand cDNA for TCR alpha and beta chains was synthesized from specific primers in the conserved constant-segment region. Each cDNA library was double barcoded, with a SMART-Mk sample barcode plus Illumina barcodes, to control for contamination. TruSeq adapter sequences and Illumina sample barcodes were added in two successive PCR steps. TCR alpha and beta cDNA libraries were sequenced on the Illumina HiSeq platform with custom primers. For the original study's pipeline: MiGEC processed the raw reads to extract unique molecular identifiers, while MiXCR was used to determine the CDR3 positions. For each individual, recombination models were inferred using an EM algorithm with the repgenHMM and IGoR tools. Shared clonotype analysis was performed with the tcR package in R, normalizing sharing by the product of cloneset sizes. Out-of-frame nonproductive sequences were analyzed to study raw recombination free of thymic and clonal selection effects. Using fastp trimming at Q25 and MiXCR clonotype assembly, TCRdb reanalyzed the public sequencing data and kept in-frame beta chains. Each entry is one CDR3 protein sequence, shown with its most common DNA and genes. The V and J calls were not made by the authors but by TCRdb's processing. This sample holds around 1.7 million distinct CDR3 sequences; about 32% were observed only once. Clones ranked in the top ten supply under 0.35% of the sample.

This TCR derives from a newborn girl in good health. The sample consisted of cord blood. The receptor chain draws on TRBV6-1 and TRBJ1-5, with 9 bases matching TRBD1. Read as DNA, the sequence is TGTGCCAGCAGTGGGGGACAGGGTCGCAATCAGCCCCAGCATTTT. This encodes CASSGGQGRNQPQHF.